The 10 T cell receptor beta chains given below trace back to one sample, sequenced in a study of T cell repertoires in cytomegalovirus infection. TCRdb reprocessed the reads with MiXCR, giving one entry per CDR3 protein. Of roughly 120,000 distinct CDR3 sequences listed, 32% are singletons. For these TCRs, the target antigens are not known. Sequencing used CD8+ T cells from cultured PBMCs, obtained from culture after CMV antigen stimulation. The source of these receptors is a human donor in good health (CMV status not recorded). Some clones in this sample may be carry-over from other donors' samples.

This clonotype was found a few times. J is TRBJ1-1 and V is TRBV7-9; D is possibly TRBD1 (6 bases). The germline gives CDR1 SEHNR, CDR2 FQNEAQ (reference sequence). The CDR3 spans 14 residues. V was pared by 6 bases and J by 6 bases, with 17 bases between. CDR3 DNA: TGTGCCAGCAGTGGACGATATGGGGGCGCTGAAGCTTTCTTT. Its translation: CASSGRYGGAEAFF.

This clonotype occurred once. The chain joins TRBV20-1 to TRBJ1-5, with TRBD1 matching over 11 bases. The V gene's germline CDR1 is DFQATT and CDR2 SNEGSKA (reference sequence). V trimming: 3 bases; J trimming: 1 base; junction bases outside the gene matches: 8. This CDR3 has 17 residues. The CDR3 loop reads CSARDRGPGGSNQPQHF. CDR3 coding DNA: TGCAGTGCTAGGGACAGGGGGCCAGGGGGGAGCAATCAGCCCCAGCATTTT.

This clonotype was seen only a few times. The rearrangement links TRBV25-1 to TRBJ1-4, with D maybe TRBD1 (5 bases). This CDR3 region has 15 residues. The ends were cut back, 8 bases at V and 4 bases at J, with 17 bases in the middle. Germline values: CDR1 MGHDK, CDR2 SYGVNS. CDR3 nucleotide sequence: TGTGCCAGCGTCATAACGGGGCGGATTAATGAAAAACTGTTTTTT. Its protein product is CASVITGRINEKLFF. Drawing the rest from reference TRBV25-1 and TRBJ1-4, the complete variable domain is EADIYQTPRYLVIGTGKKITLECSQTMGHDKMYWYQQDPGMELHLIHYSYGVNSTEKGDLSSESTVSRIRTEHFPLTLESARPSHTSQYLCASVITGRINEKLFFGSGTQLSVL.

This clonotype was found a few times. In DNA, the CDR3 is TGCGCCAGCAGCCAAATTGTTCGGGACTTTAACACTGAAGCTTTCTTT. It encodes CASSQIVRDFNTEAFF. The chain carries TRBV4-1 and TRBJ1-1; a weak D match, TRBD1 (5 bases). The CDR3 consists of 16 residues. CDR1 is MGHRA, CDR2 YSYEKL, per germline. V was cut by 2 bases and J by 2 bases, with 15 bases left in between.

This clonotype has just a few counts. The CDR3 loop is CASSVSGGAIPYNEQFF. In DNA form, the CDR3 reads TGTGCCAGCAGCGTAAGCGGGGGGGCCATCCCCTACAATGAGCAGTTCTTC. This chain links TRBV11-3 with TRBJ2-1; 10 positions match TRBD2. CDR3 length: 17 amino acids. V lost 5 bases to trimming and J lost 2 bases; unmatched junction nucleotides: 9. The germline CDR1 and CDR2 sequences are SGHNT and YENEEA.

This clonotype was detected only a few times. J is TRBJ2-7 and V is TRBV7-2, with 7 bases matching TRBD2. CDR3 length equals 13 residues. Germline V gene sequence: CDR1 SGHTA, CDR2 FQGNSA. After removal of 5 bases from V and 4 bases from J, the junction contained 5 bases not matched to a gene. CDR3 DNA sequence: TGTGCCAGCAGCCCCGGGGGGAGGTACGAGCAGTACTTC. This sequence encodes CASSPGGRYEQYF.

The V and J genes are TRBV10-3 and TRBJ2-1, with D tentatively TRBD1 or TRBD2 (6 bases each). V lost 3 bases and J lost 2, with 8 bases in between. This CDR3 is built from 14 residues. Germline-derived CDR1 and CDR2 are ENHRY and SYGVKD. The CDR3 here is CAISEGGPYNEQFF. CDR3 in DNA: TGTGCCATCAGTGAAGGGGGGCCCTACAATGAGCAGTTCTTC.

The chain joins TRBV7-8 to TRBJ2-3; 9 nucleotides align to TRBD1. The CDR3 loop spans 16 amino acids. CDR1 and CDR2 (germline): SGHVS, FQNEAQ. The ends lost 5 bases at V and 4 bases at J; junction bases unmatched: 10. The CDR3 nucleotides are TGTGCCAGCAGCGTAGGATGGGGACAGGGTCCAGATACGCAGTATTTT. As protein: CASSVGWGQGPDTQYF.

The chain links TRBV12-3 or TRBV12-4 to TRBJ2-2, with a tentative D call TRBD2 (5 bases). CDR3 length: 16 residues. The germline V and J ends were trimmed by 6 bases and 1 base, with 15 bases remaining between them. The CDR3 bases are TGTGCCAGCAGCTCCACTAGTACATTGAACACCGGGGAGCTGTTTTTT. It yields the protein CASSSTSTLNTGELFF.

In regard to this clonotype: Germline is not matched at one junction end, which may reflect a read error. The chain combines TRBV12-3 or TRBV12-4 with TRBJ2-2, with TRBD2 as a possible D gene (6 bases). The CDR3 runs to 14 residues. The CDR3 region has the DNA TGTGGCAGCAGCCCAACAGGAGCGGGCGGGGAGCTGTTTTTT. It yields the protein CGSSPTGAGGELFF.